This entry lists 28 T cell receptor beta chains sequenced from one sample in a study of cytomegalovirus exposure and HLA in healthy donors. Primers: 60 Vbeta forward and 13 Jbeta reverse. Some clones are missing from TCRdb's copy, which holds only in-frame ones; the method was immunoSEQ multiplex PCR. Among nearly 300,000 clones, roughly 90% were seen once, and the ten largest hold almost 4%. Sequenced: PBMCs. The receptors were sampled from a man between 40 and 49 years old in good health and CMV-seropositive.

Here the CDR3 DNA reads TGTGCCAGCACCCAATACAGGGGCTTGAACACTGAAGCTTTCTTT. It yields the protein CASTQYRGLNTEAFF. The rearrangement links TRBV28 to TRBJ1-1; 7 bases are a match to TRBD1. Germline assignment: CDR1 MDHEN and CDR2 SYDVKM. This CDR3 is built from 15 residues. Trimming at V came to 7 bases and at J to 0 bases, leaving 8 bases not matched to a gene.

The chain couples TRBV4-3 to TRBJ2-5, with 7 bases aligning to TRBD2. The CDR3 is 15 residues long. Losses at the gene ends were 1 base for V and 1 base for J; bases not matched to a gene: 3. The germline CDR1 and CDR2 sequences are LGHNA and YSLEER. CDR3 sequence reads: CASSQVWGGQETQYF. The DNA for the CDR3 is TGCGCCAGCAGCCAAGTGTGGGGGGGCCAAGAGACCCAGTACTTC.

This chain links TRBV6-5 with TRBJ2-1; TRBD2 aligns across 8 bases. Germline assignment: CDR1 MNHEY and CDR2 SVGAGI. V lost 3 bases to trimming and J lost 3 bases; unmatched junction nucleotides: 4. The CDR3 is 15 amino acids. CDR3 nucleotides: TGTGCCAGCAGTTATCTCGGGAGGGGCTACAATGAGCAGTTCTTC. Its protein is CASSYLGRGYNEQFF.

This rearrangement joins TRBV7-9 to TRBJ1-2; TRBD1 is a possible D gene (5 bases). V was pared by 3 bases and J by 4 bases, with 9 bases between. Germline V gives CDR1 SEHNR, CDR2 FQNEAQ (reference sequence). This CDR3 is 13 amino acids long. The DNA of the CDR3 is TGTGCCAGCAGCTTCCGGGGGTCCTATGGCTACACCTTC. Translation: CASSFRGSYGYTF.

The V gene is TRBV4-3, the J gene TRBJ2-7; possibly TRBD1 for D (8 bases). Germline V CDR1 and CDR2: LGHNA, YSLEER. Trimming removed 1 base from V and 5 bases from J, with 21 bases in between. The CDR3 sequence is 17 residues long. The CDR3 DNA sequence: TGCGCCAGCAGCCAAGGGGGAGGGGACAGGAGTAACGACGAGCAGTACTTC. Its protein product is CASSQGGGDRSNDEQYF.

The rearrangement links TRBV7-8 to TRBJ2-7; TRBD1 might be the D (6 bases). Germline CDR1 and CDR2: SGHVS and FQNEAQ. The CDR3 extends over 15 amino acids. Trimming cost V 2 bases and J 3 bases, with 14 bases left between them. Written as DNA, the CDR3 is TGTGCCAGCAGCTTATCATCAGGGGCCAGCTACGAGCAGTACTTC. It specifies CASSLSSGASYEQYF.

This clone was seen a few times. CDR3 amino acids: CASSIGPPSWNEQFF. DNA for the CDR3: TGTGCCAGTAGTATAGGGCCACCCTCGTGGAATGAGCAGTTCTTC. The chain couples TRBV19 to TRBJ2-1, with D hard to call. The V and J ends lost 1 base and 7 bases respectively, with 14 bases between them. This CDR3 has 15 amino acids. CDR1 LNHDA and CDR2 SQIVND come from the germline V gene (reference sequence).

V gene TRBV5-6 combines with J gene TRBJ1-6, with D unresolved. From germline, CDR1 is SGHDT and CDR2 YYEEEE. The CDR3 covers 17 residues. Trimming removed 4 bases at V and 6 bases at J, with 20 bases between. CDR3 bases: TGTGCCAGCAGCGGGAGAGTGGGAAGGAGGTCTAATTCACCCCTCCACTTT. Translating gives CASSGRVGRRSNSPLHF.

V usage is TRBV7-9 and J usage is TRBJ2-6; possible D gene TRBD1, 5 bases. The CDR3 runs to 14 residues. V was cut by 5 bases and J by 7 bases, with 12 bases left in between. CDR1 and CDR2 from the germline V gene are SEHNR and FQNEAQ (reference sequence). DNA for the CDR3: TGTGCCAGCAGCAATCCAGGGCGCGCCAACGTCCTGACTTTC. Amino acid sequence: CASSNPGRANVLTF.

V usage is TRBV10-3 and J usage is TRBJ2-5; 13 bases match TRBD2. Germline V gene lookup returns CDR1 ENHRY and CDR2 SYGVKD. The CDR3 spans 16 residues. The V gene end was trimmed by 3 bases and the J gene end by 3 bases; junction bases not matched to a gene: 4. The CDR3 protein is CAISDPGLAGEETQYF. For the CDR3, the DNA is TGTGCCATCAGTGACCCCGGACTAGCGGGAGAAGAGACCCAGTACTTC.

V is TRBV4-2 and J is TRBJ2-7; D gene unclear. V was clipped by 0 bases and J by 1 base, with 13 bases between them. The CDR3 totals 16 residues. The V gene's germline CDR1 is LGHNA and CDR2 YNFKEQ. This CDR3 reads CASSQDGASPSYEQYF. The CDR3 bases are TGTGCCAGCAGCCAAGATGGAGCCTCCCCGTCCTACGAGCAGTACTTC.

This clone was detected a few times. The chain uses TRBV7-4 and TRBJ1-5, with D perhaps matching TRBD1 (6 bases). Germline CDR1 and CDR2: SGHVT and SQSDAQ. The V end was cut by 5 bases, the J end by 5 bases, with 13 bases between. The CDR3 sequence is 14 residues long. The CDR3 loop reads CASSPTDSYQPQHF. CDR3 bases: TGTGCCAGCAGCCCAACGGACAGCTATCAGCCCCAGCATTTT.

This clone was recorded only once. The J gene is TRBJ1-2, the V gene TRBV30; D not certain. The V and J ends lost 3 bases and 13 bases respectively, with 12 bases between them. Per germline, CDR1 GTSNPN and CDR2 SVGIG (reference sequence). This CDR3 spans 10 amino acids. The CDR3 loop is CAWRGLPGTF. The DNA of the CDR3 is TGTGCCTGGAGGGGCCTACCCGGCACCTTC.

The CDR3 nucleotides read TGTGCCAGCAGTGCCGACAGGGTGGGGAACACTGAAGCTTTCTTT. This translates into CASSADRVGNTEAFF. The chain has TRBV6-1 and TRBJ1-1; 7 positions agree with TRBD1. Germline lookup yields CDR1 MNHNS and CDR2 SASEGT. J gave up 1 base and V 4 bases, and 6 bases lay outside the gene matches. The CDR3 consists of 15 residues.

This sequence joins TRBV5-8 and TRBJ2-7; 7 bases match TRBD2. From germline, CDR1 is SGHTS and CDR2 YDEGEE. V was clipped by 4 bases and J by 3 bases; unmatched bases: 1. The CDR3 is made up of 12 amino acids. CDR3 DNA sequence: TGTGCCAGCAGCCAGCGGGACTACGAGCAGTACTTC. This gives the protein CASSQRDYEQYF. Drawing the rest from reference TRBV5-8 and TRBJ2-7, the complete variable domain is EAGVTQSPTHLIKTRGQQATLRCSPISGHTSVYWYQQALGLGLQFLLWYDEGEERNRGNFPPRFSGRQFPNYSSELNVNALELEDSALYLCASSQRDYEQYFGPGTRLTVT.

The chain has TRBV21-1 and TRBJ2-7; the tabulated D call, TRBD2, remains unverified against the DNA. TRBV21-1 is designated a pseudogene. This CDR3 is 16 amino acids long. This CDR3 reads CASSKVLAETYYEQYF. The CDR3 DNA follows: TGTGCCAGCAGCAAAGTTCTAGCGGAGACCTATTACGAGCAGTACTTC.

For this clone: This same CDR3 is encoded by further DNA sequences in the sample. Written as DNA, the CDR3 is TGCAGTGCTTCCGACACTGAAGCTTTCTTT. The encoded protein is CSASDTEAFF. The chain joins TRBV20-1 to TRBJ1-1; D is uncertain. Trimming cost V 5 bases and J 3 bases, with 4 bases left between them. The CDR3 extends over 10 amino acids. CDR1 is DFQATT and CDR2 is SNEGSKA in the germline V gene (reference sequence).

J is TRBJ2-4 and V is TRBV18; 13 bases are a match to TRBD2. There are 18 residues in the CDR3. Losses at the gene ends were 3 bases for V and 0 bases for J; bases not matched to a gene: 5. CDR1 and CDR2 from the germline V gene are KGHSH and LQKENI. For the CDR3, the DNA is TGTGCCAGCTCACCGGGGACTAGCGGGACATTAGCCAAAAACATTCAGTACTTC. Protein: CASSPGTSGTLAKNIQYF.

J is TRBJ2-1 and V is TRBV4-1; the match to TRBD2 covers 10 bases. The CDR3 covers 18 residues. Unmatched junction bases numbered 9, after V lost 4 bases and J lost 0 bases. Per the germline V gene, CDR1 is MGHRA and CDR2 is YSYEKL. In DNA, the CDR3 is TGCGCCAGCAGCCGTATAGCGGGAGGACCCAGCTCCTACAATGAGCAGTTCTTC. It yields the protein CASSRIAGGPSSYNEQFF.

This rearrangement joins TRBV7-3 to TRBJ2-7, with 7 nucleotides matching TRBD2. The germline V gene has CDR1 SGHTA and CDR2 FQGTGA. Trimming at V came to 1 base and at J to 7 bases, leaving 4 bases not matched to a gene. This CDR3 contains 13 residues. CDR3 sequence (DNA): TGTGCCAGCAGCTTAAGCCAGGGAGGGGAGCAGTACTTC. Translating gives CASSLSQGGEQYF.

The rearrangement uses TRBV6-4 and TRBJ2-7, with 7 bases aligning to TRBD2. Germline V lookup: CDR1 MRHNA, CDR2 SNTAGT. The CDR3 is made up of 17 amino acids. V dropped 2 bases and J dropped 1; count of bases not matched to a gene: 11. This chain's CDR3 is CASSDKRGVPQSYEQYF. The CDR3 DNA is TGTGCCAGCAGTGACAAACGGGGGGTACCGCAATCCTACGAGCAGTACTTC.

The chain combines TRBV6-5 with TRBJ2-2, with a possible D match to TRBD1 (5 bases). Germline V CDR1 and CDR2: MNHEY, SVGAGI. The V and J ends lost 0 bases and 5 bases respectively, with 7 bases between them. CDR3 length: 14 residues. CDR3 region: CASSYSPGTGELFF. DNA of the CDR3: TGTGCCAGCAGTTACTCCCCAGGGACCGGGGAGCTGTTTTTT.

This clone was seen only a few times. V is TRBV14 and J is TRBJ2-7, with 8 nucleotides matching TRBD2. CDR3 length equals 17 residues. The germline CDR1 and CDR2 sequences are SGHDN and FVKESK. V gave up 3 bases and J gave up 0 bases; unmatched junction bases: 10. As DNA, the CDR3 is TGTGCCAGCAGCCACCTACGTACGCTAGCGGGCTCCTACGAGCAGTACTTC. Residues: CASSHLRTLAGSYEQYF.

The genes are TRBV2 and TRBJ2-5; D ambiguous. The J call may be wrong; the DNA end is better matched by TRBJ2-7. The CDR3 runs 12 residues. Germline V CDR1 and CDR2: SNHLY, FYNNEI. As DNA, the CDR3 is TGTGCCAGCAGTGAGTCCACCTACGAGCAGTACTTC. Translated: CASSESTYEQYF.

J is TRBJ1-1 and V is TRBV4-1; unclear D gene. V lost 1 base to trimming and J lost 2 bases, with 11 bases between them. CDR3 length equals 15 residues. Germline CDR1 MGHRA, CDR2 YSYEKL. The CDR3 protein is CASSQVYGLNTEAFF. The CDR3 DNA sequence: TGCGCCAGCAGCCAAGTATACGGGTTAAACACTGAAGCTTTCTTT.

V usage is TRBV14 and J usage is TRBJ2-5, with D possibly matching TRBD1 (7 bases). Germline loops: CDR1 SGHDN, CDR2 FVKESK. The CDR3 covers 13 residues. Trimming pared 2 bases from V and 8 bases from J, leaving 12 bases between. This chain's CDR3 is CASSQRRGDTQYF. DNA for the CDR3: TGTGCCAGCAGCCAACGCAGGGGGGACACCCAGTACTTC.

The chain combines TRBV11-2 with TRBJ1-5; 8 bases are shared with TRBD1. The V gene's germline CDR1 is SGHAT and CDR2 FQNNGV. V dropped 1 base and J dropped 4; count of bases not matched to a gene: 3. The CDR3 spans 15 residues. CDR3 coding DNA: TGTGCCAGCAGCTTAGGTCAGGGGGCGAATCAGCCCCAGCATTTT. Translation: CASSLGQGANQPQHF.

CDR3 coding DNA: TGTGCCAGCAGCCCTCTGTCGGGAGGGCCCAATGAGCAGTTCTTC. Translated: CASSPLSGGPNEQFF. This rearrangement joins TRBV27 to TRBJ2-1; 8 bases fit TRBD2. Trimming at V came to 6 bases and at J to 6 bases, leaving 10 bases not matched to a gene. CDR3 length equals 15 residues. CDR1 and CDR2 (germline): MNHEY, SMNVEV (reference sequence).